Listed below are T cell receptor beta chains from one sample, sequenced in a study of Graves' ophthalmopathy and Graves' hyperthyroidism. MiXCR, run by TCRdb on the multiplex PCR reads, gives a single entry per CDR3 protein. This table holds about 220,000 distinct CDR3 sequences, under 25% found once. Material for sequencing was peripheral blood. These receptors originate from a woman between 45 and 60 years old with Graves' ophthalmopathy. Both conserved end residues are part of each CDR3. A D gene is named only where the DNA matches it firmly. Clone size appears in some rows only: once, few, many, or a class for an expanded clone.

14,TRBJ2-5,many,.,TRBV6-5,CASSYSMGRETQYF,TGTGCCAGCAGTTACTCGATGGGTAGGGAGACCCAGTACTTC
14,TRBJ1-2,.,.,TRBV6-2/TRBV6-3,CASTPRRGSYGYTF,TGTGCCAGCACCCCACGGCGGGGCAGCTATGGCTACACCTTC
14,TRBJ2-7,many,.,TRBV2,CASSGRDATYEQYF,TGTGCCAGCAGTGGGCGGGACGCCACCTACGAGCAGTACTTC
15,TRBJ1-5,many,.,TRBV19,CASRTGAGANQPQHF,TGTGCCAGTAGAACCGGGGCAGGCGCCAATCAGCCCCAGCATTTT
17,TRBJ1-2,.,.,TRBV27,CASSLSGVGSLGYGYTF,TGTGCCAGCAGTTTATCGGGGGTGGGTTCTCTTGGCTATGGCTACACCTTC
10,TRBJ2-7,once,TRBD2,TRBV11-1,CARAGDEQYF,TGTGCCAGGGCGGGGGACGAGCAGTACTTC
15,TRBJ2-5,many,.,TRBV6-1,CASRKEGTPQETQYF,TGTGCCAGCAGGAAAGAGGGAACGCCTCAAGAGACCCAGTACTTC
14,TRBJ1-1,.,TRBD1,TRBV12-3/TRBV12-4,CASSQTGGRREAFF,TGTGCCAGCAGTCAGACAGGGGGGCGAAGAGAAGCTTTCTTT
13,TRBJ2-7,many,TRBD2,TRBV28,CASGRAFPYEQYF,TGTGCCAGCGGGAGGGCCTTTCCCTACGAGCAGTACTTC
15,TRBJ2-7,many,.,TRBV18,CASSPRSGSGDEQYF,TGTGCCAGCTCACCACGGTCAGGGAGCGGAGACGAGCAGTACTTC
12,TRBJ1-1,many,.,TRBV29-1,CSSLGRNTEAFF,TGCAGCTCCCTGGGCCGGAACACTGAAGCTTTCTTT
16,TRBJ2-7,few,TRBD1,TRBV12-5,CASGLVPGQGGHEQYF,TGTGCTAGTGGTTTGGTACCTGGACAGGGGGGACACGAGCAGTACTTC
15,TRBJ1-5,many,TRBD1,TRBV7-8,CASSLGGQTHQPQHF,TGTGCCAGCAGCTTAGGGGGACAGACACATCAGCCCCAGCATTTT
13,TRBJ1-1,many,.,TRBV5-1,CASSRTDKIEAFF,TGCGCCAGCAGCCGGACGGATAAAATTGAAGCTTTCTTT
13,TRBJ1-5,many,.,TRBV19,CASSSKRWGREHF,TGTGCCAGTAGTTCCAAAAGGTGGGGGAGAGAGCATTTT
15,TRBJ1-2,many,TRBD1,TRBV11-2,CASSFPEGGFYGYTF,TGTGCCAGCAGCTTTCCCGAAGGGGGCTTCTATGGCTACACCTTC
14,TRBJ2-7,many,.,TRBV12-3/TRBV12-4,CASSPDRQAYEQYF,TGTGCCAGCAGTCCGGACAGACAGGCCTACGAGCAGTACTTC
11,TRBJ1-1,.,.,TRBV29-1,CSVETETEAFF,TGCAGCGTTGAAACGGAAACTGAAGCTTTCTTT
12,TRBJ2-7,many,TRBD2,TRBV20-1,CSALGTNYEQYF,TGCAGTGCGTTAGGGACTAACTACGAGCAGTACTTC
16,TRBJ1-5,.,.,TRBV11-2,CASSSRSDNRNQPQHF,TGTGCCAGCAGCTCCCGATCCGATAACAGGAATCAGCCCCAGCATTTT
14,TRBJ1-5,many,.,TRBV5-5,CASSTGQSNQPQHF,TGTGCCAGCAGCACCGGACAAAGCAATCAGCCCCAGCATTTT
13,TRBJ2-5,many,TRBD1,TRBV10-3,CAIRDRAQETQYF,TGTGCCATCAGGGACAGGGCTCAAGAGACCCAGTACTTC
13,TRBJ2-7,many,TRBD2,TRBV20-1,CSLTSGKITQQYF,TGCAGCTTAACTAGCGGGAAGATTACACAGCAGTACTTC
14,TRBJ1-1,many,.,TRBV6-1,CASSERQGYTEAFF,TGTGCCAGCAGTGAAAGGCAGGGTTACACTGAAGCTTTCTTT
14,TRBJ1-1,.,.,TRBV7-9,CASSLPGGNTEAFF,TGTGCCAGCAGCCTCCCGGGGGGCAACACTGAAGCTTTCTTT
15,TRBJ2-7,many,.,TRBV7-9,CASSLGQITAYEQYF,TGTGCCAGCAGCTTAGGACAGATTACAGCCTACGAGCAGTACTTC
13,TRBJ2-7,.,.,TRBV7-8,CASSPVGSYEQYF,TGTGCCAGCAGCCCCGTGGGCTCCTACGAGCAGTACTTC
17,TRBJ1-5,many,TRBD1,TRBV28,CASNELMGQARNQPQHF,TGTGCCAGCAACGAATTAATGGGACAGGCTCGCAATCAGCCCCAGCATTTT
13,TRBJ2-2,many,TRBD1,TRBV7-7,CASGTGNTGELFF,TGTGCTTCCGGGACAGGGAACACCGGGGAGCTGTTTTTT
14,TRBJ2-5,.,.,TRBV7-8,CASSPTGVLETQYF,TGTGCCAGCAGCCCCACGGGGGTTTTGGAGACCCAGTACTTC
15,TRBJ2-5,.,TRBD1,TRBV15,CATSRDRLSGGTQYF,TGTGCCACCAGCAGAGATCGCCTTTCAGGGGGGACCCAGTACTTC
14,TRBJ2-5,many,TRBD1,TRBV12-3/TRBV12-4,CASSFRQGAETQYF,TGTGCCAGCAGTTTTCGACAGGGGGCAGAGACCCAGTACTTC
11,TRBJ1-1,.,.,TRBV12-3/TRBV12-4,CARSSPTEAFF,TGTGCCAGGAGTTCGCCCACTGAAGCTTTCTTT
14,TRBJ2-4,.,.,TRBV24-1,CATSDSQGKNIQYF,TGTGCCACCAGTGATTCCCAGGGGAAAAACATTCAGTACTTC
11,TRBJ2-7,many,.,TRBV29-1,CSGNLSGEQYF,TGCAGCGGCAATCTGTCAGGCGAGCAGTACTTC
14,TRBJ1-2,.,.,TRBV28,CASSPRRGVYGYTF,TGTGCCAGCAGTCCTCGGAGGGGAGTATATGGCTACACCTTC
16,TRBJ1-5,many,TRBD1,TRBV15,CATSRDQGTANQPQHF,TGTGCCACCAGCAGAGATCAAGGGACAGCTAATCAGCCCCAGCATTTT